A single T cell receptor beta chain is shown here with its context. Sampling of bone marrow took place during active disease in every patient. The junction had 8 bases not matched to a gene; V was cut back by 1 base and J by 4 bases. Per the germline V gene, CDR1 is SQVTM and CDR2 is ANQGSEA. The CDR3 has 15 residues. The library was built from about 400 ng RNA with molecular barcoded adaptors for alpha/delta and beta/gamma chains. TCRdb reprocessed the reads with MiXCR, giving one entry per CDR3 protein. The sample yields tens of thousands of distinct CDR3 sequences, around 14% seen once. This entry belongs to a study of read filtering for tumor transcriptome and immune sequencing. As for the study in general: Among patients, approximately 17 were male and 14 female, aged roughly 45 to 85 (mean about 66).

The chain couples TRBV29-1 to TRBJ2-3, with TRBD2 identical over 7 bases. The source is a donor aged 40 or over with multiple myeloma. Material for sequencing was a population of CD138-negative cells sorted from bone marrow. In DNA, the CDR3 is TGCAGCGTTGAAGGGGTAGCGGGTGGGGCAGATACGCAGTATTTT. Translation: CSVEGVAGGADTQYF.